The present entry profiles one T cell receptor beta chain with its context. The data were obtained in a study of blood T cell repertoires in COVID-19. About the research overall: The samples span acute and convalescent COVID-19 from the United States, Italy and Spain. From T cells, B-cell-depleted T cells, or PBMCs came the material, which was cDNA or gDNA.

Authors' data handling: Amplified reference gene primers provided the basis for estimating nucleated cell counts. The repertoire was sequenced with immunoSEQ multiplex PCR; TCRdb's copy has only in-frame clones and lacks some. D and trimming were read from the DNA, whereas the V and J calls and clone size are those reported in that table. The data hold about 51,000 clones, with 86% observed a single time. The CDR3 totals 14 residues. CDR1 is MNHNY and CDR2 is SVGAGI in the germline V gene (reference sequence). Trimming stripped 7 bases from V and 4 bases from J, with 16 bases between. Sequencing input: peripheral blood. The sequence derives from a man older than 75 with active COVID-19. The chain combines TRBV6-6 with TRBJ1-2; D unclear. CDR3 in amino acids: CASTPPDNFYGYTF. DNA of the CDR3: TGTGCCAGCACCCCGCCCGACAATTTCTATGGCTACACCTTC.